This is a list of T cell receptor beta chains from one sample in a study of beta chain features in type 1 diabetes. Only in-frame clones appear in the TCRdb table, and some are missing; sequencing was by immunoSEQ multiplex PCR. Of roughly 300,000 clones in the sample, around 9.7% were seen once. Sequenced input: central memory CD4+ T cells from blood. These receptors originate from a man aged 30 to 39 with type 1 diabetes. CDR3s include the opening cysteine and the closing phenylalanine or tryptophan. D genes are given only for firm matches. Expanded clones get a size class; other rows say once, few or many, or leave the size out.

v_call	j_call	clone_size	d_call	cdr3_nt	cdr3_aa
TRBV29-1	TRBJ2-3	few	.	TGCAGCGTTGCTAGCACAGATACGCAGTATTTT	CSVASTDTQYF
TRBV7-2	TRBJ1-2	.	TRBD1	TGTGCCAGCAGCTCAGACAGGGTCCGAGGCTACACCTTC	CASSSDRVRGYTF
TRBV18	TRBJ2-1	few	.	TGTGCCAGCTCACCAGTGGGAACTCCCCAAGCAAAAAATGAGCAGTTCTTC	CASSPVGTPQAKNEQFF
TRBV5-6	TRBJ1-2	.	.	TGTGCCAGCAGCTTGCAGGGGAACGATACCTACACCTTC	CASSLQGNDTYTF
TRBV11-2	TRBJ2-1	few	.	TGTGCCAGCAGCTTATCCGGCGGGGTAAGCTCCTACAATGAGCAGTTCTTC	CASSLSGGVSSYNEQFF
TRBV7-9	TRBJ2-3	.	TRBD2	TGTGCCAGCAGCTTTGGACTAGCAGATACGCAGTATTTT	CASSFGLADTQYF
TRBV7-2	TRBJ2-3	few	TRBD1	TGTGCCAGTCAGCAGACAGGGGGCGCAGATACGCAGTATTTT	CASQQTGGADTQYF
TRBV5-4	TRBJ2-5	few	TRBD2	TGTGCCAGCAGCTCTGCCGGGGGGGCACAAGAGACCCAGTACTTC	CASSSAGGAQETQYF
TRBV7-2	TRBJ1-1	.	.	TGTGCCAGCAACCTAGTAGTCAGTTTGAACACTGAAGCTTTCTTT	CASNLVVSLNTEAFF
TRBV20-1	TRBJ2-7	.	.	TGCAGTGCTAGGGTCCAATACGAGCAGTACTTC	CSARVQYEQYF
TRBV28	TRBJ2-3	many	.	TGTGCCAGCAGTCAGGGCACCACAGATACGCAGTATTTT	CASSQGTTDTQYF
TRBV29-1	TRBJ2-3	few	.	TGCAGCGTTGAAGCGGGTACAGATACGCAGTATTTT	CSVEAGTDTQYF
TRBV2	TRBJ2-7	.	.	TGTGCCAGCACGGGGGAAACCTACGAGCAGTACTTC	CASTGETYEQYF
TRBV2	TRBJ2-4	few	.	TGTGCCAGCAGTGAACTCAGGGCCCCAAACATTCAGTACTTC	CASSELRAPNIQYF
TRBV5-6	TRBJ1-2	many	.	TGTGCCAGCAGCGACCGCTTTGACGGGACCTATGGCTACACCTTC	CASSDRFDGTYGYTF
TRBV15	TRBJ1-4	few	.	TGTGCCACCAGCAGTGAGGGTTTAGGTGAAAAACTGTTTTTT	CATSSEGLGEKLFF
TRBV28	TRBJ2-2	.	.	TGTGCCAGCAGTTTTCCCGCCCAGGGAGGCACCGGGGAGCTGTTTTTT	CASSFPAQGGTGELFF
TRBV20-1	TRBJ2-5	.	.	TGCAGTGCTGAAGTAAAAGAGACCCAGTACTTC	CSAEVKETQYF
TRBV29-1	TRBJ2-7	few	TRBD1	TGCAGCGTTACGACAGGGATAGAGAGTTCCTACGAGCAGTACTTC	CSVTTGIESSYEQYF
TRBV7-6	TRBJ2-2	few	.	TGTGCCAGCAGCCGTCCGGAGGGGCTTAGCGGGGAGCTGTTTTTT	CASSRPEGLSGELFF
TRBV5-1	TRBJ2-7	.	.	TGCGCCAGCAGCTTGGTCCCGGAAACGGGACTCGAGCAGTACTTC	CASSLVPETGLEQYF
TRBV18	TRBJ2-7	.	.	TGTGCCAGCTCGACTCCAGGGTCCTACGAGCAGTACTTC	CASSTPGSYEQYF
TRBV4-3	TRBJ1-2	few	TRBD1	TGCGCCAGCAGCCAAGGACAGGGATCCTATGGCTACACCTTC	CASSQGQGSYGYTF
TRBV7-9	TRBJ2-7	.	.	TGTGCCAGCAGCTTAGCGCAGACCCCCTACGAGCAGTACTTC	CASSLAQTPYEQYF
TRBV7-7	TRBJ2-5	.	TRBD1	TGTGCTAGCAGCCCCGGGACAGGGCTAGAGACCCAGTACTTC	CASSPGTGLETQYF
TRBV19	TRBJ2-1	many	.	TGTGCCAGTAGTACCGACCAGGGACCTCCCTACAATGAGCAGTTCTTC	CASSTDQGPPYNEQFF
TRBV6-5	TRBJ1-5	few	.	TGTGCCAGCAGCCCTCGGGATAGCAATCAGCCCCAGCATTTT	CASSPRDSNQPQHF
TRBV7-9	TRBJ2-1	few	TRBD1	TGTGCCAGCAGCCCTCGACAGGGGGCCTACAATGAGCAGTTCTTC	CASSPRQGAYNEQFF
TRBV30	TRBJ2-1	many	.	TGTGCCTGGATCTCCACTAGCTTCCATGAGCAGTTCTTC	CAWISTSFHEQFF
TRBV7-2	TRBJ2-3	.	.	TGTGCCAGCAGCTTAGTTCCCGGGGCCACAGATACGCAGTATTTT	CASSLVPGATDTQYF
TRBV29-1	TRBJ1-2	.	.	TGCAGCGTGTGGGGGGACTATGGCTACACCTTC	CSVWGDYGYTF
TRBV9	TRBJ2-2	.	TRBD1	TGTGCCAGCAGCGGAGGGGGCGTTGGCACCGGGGAGCTGTTTTTT	CASSGGGVGTGELFF
TRBV18	TRBJ2-6	.	.	TGTGCCAGCTCACGGGAGTTCTCTGGGGCCAACGTCCTGACTTTC	CASSREFSGANVLTF
TRBV28	TRBJ2-2	.	.	TGTGCCAGCAGTTTAAACACCGGGGAGCTGTTTTTT	CASSLNTGELFF
TRBV5-6	TRBJ2-2	few	TRBD2	TGTGCCAGCGAGGGACTAGCGGGGGCCGGGGAGCTGTTTTTT	CASEGLAGAGELFF
TRBV5-1	TRBJ2-3	.	.	TGCGCCAGCAGCTTGGGCCGGGACACAGATACGCAGTATTTT	CASSLGRDTDTQYF
TRBV6-6	TRBJ2-5	few	TRBD1	TGTGCCAGCAGCCTACAGGGGAGCGGTCAAGAGACCCAGTACTTC	CASSLQGSGQETQYF
TRBV29-1	TRBJ2-2	few	.	TGCAGCGTTAGACAGGACTCGAACACCGGGGAGCTGTTTTTT	CSVRQDSNTGELFF
TRBV2	TRBJ2-5	.	.	TGTGCCAGCCGGGGCCCGACTGGGGGAGCTGAGACCCAGTACTTC	CASRGPTGGAETQYF
TRBV6-5	TRBJ2-6	.	.	TGTGCCAGCAGTTACTCATGGAGTACCGGGGCCAACGTCCTGACTTTC	CASSYSWSTGANVLTF
TRBV6-5	TRBJ1-2	.	.	TGTGCCAGCAGTTTCTGGGGGGGAGAGGACTATGGCTACACCTTC	CASSFWGGEDYGYTF
TRBV7-2	TRBJ2-2	few	.	TGTGCCAGCAGCCCTGGGGGGACCGGGGAGCTGTTTTTT	CASSPGGTGELFF
TRBV6-6	TRBJ1-5	.	TRBD1	TGTGCCAGCACCACTACCGGACAGGGAGGTCAGCCCCAGCATTTT	CASTTTGQGGQPQHF
TRBV7-8	TRBJ1-1	few	.	TGTGCCAGCAGCTTAGAGCGGGCCACTGAAGCTTTCTTT	CASSLERATEAFF
TRBV7-2	TRBJ2-6	.	.	TGTGCCAGCAGCCAGGTTTGGGGTGCTGGGGCCAACGTCCTGACTTTC	CASSQVWGAGANVLTF
TRBV6-5	TRBJ1-1	few	.	TGTGCCAGCAGCCAACAGGGAATGTACGCTTTCTTT	CASSQQGMYAFF
TRBV10-3	TRBJ1-6	many	.	TGTGCCATCAGTGATTCCGATTCACCCCTCCACTTT	CAISDSDSPLHF
TRBV7-2	TRBJ1-5	.	.	TGTGCCAGCAGCTTAGTACAGGGTTTGGGTGGCAATCAGCCCCAGCATTTT	CASSLVQGLGGNQPQHF
TRBV6-6	TRBJ2-7	few	.	TGTGCCAGCAGCCTAGGGGTTATCGACGAGCAGTACTTC	CASSLGVIDEQYF
TRBV18	TRBJ2-7	.	TRBD2	TGTGCCAGCTCGTCTGGGACTAGCGGGGGGGCCTACGAGCAGTACTTC	CASSSGTSGGAYEQYF
TRBV28	TRBJ1-5	many	.	TGTGCCAGCAGTTTCGAGGGAAAAAGCAATCAGCCCCAGCATTTT	CASSFEGKSNQPQHF
TRBV9	TRBJ2-6	.	.	TGTGCCAGACAAGTACAATGGGCCAACGTCCTGACTTTC	CARQVQWANVLTF